The 27 T cell receptor beta chains presented below share a single source sample, sequenced in a study of metastatic and nonmetastatic thyroid tumors. TCRdb reanalyzed the PCR reads via MiXCR. The sample shows tens of thousands of clones, about a sixth of them seen only once. No treatment had been given to any patient before thyroid surgery. The sequenced material came from tumor tissue. Receptors originate from a female donor with papillary thyroid cancer or a benign thyroid nodule (not recorded which). Some clones in this sample may be carry-over from other donors' samples.

This clone has ten or more counts. The chain is built from TRBV10-3 and TRBJ1-5; TRBD1 aligns across 9 bases. This CDR3 is built from 15 residues. J lost 1 base, V lost 10 bases, and 8 bases had no gene match. In germline, CDR1 is ENHRY, CDR2 SYGVKD. CDR3 loop: CATGGTGLSNQPQHF. CDR3 DNA sequence: TGTGCCACCGGAGGGACAGGGCTGAGCAATCAGCCCCAGCATTTT.

The table lists this clone with many counts. This sequence joins TRBV20-1 and TRBJ1-1; D is undetermined. The CDR3 runs 12 residues. With 0 bases removed from V and 4 bases from J, the gap between germline ends came to 6 bases. Germline-derived CDR1 and CDR2 are DFQATT and SNEGSKA (reference sequence). CDR3 region: CSARDGTTEAFF. The CDR3, as DNA: TGCAGTGCTAGAGATGGTACCACTGAAGCTTTCTTT.

This clone occurred many times. The chain recombines TRBV5-1 with TRBJ2-1; TRBD2 is a possible D gene (5 bases). Germline V gene data show CDR1 as SGHRS and CDR2 as YFSETQ. CDR3 size: 13 residues. The V and J ends lost 0 bases and 10 bases respectively, with 11 bases between them. The CDR3 reads CASSLGSGLEQFF. Here the CDR3 DNA reads TGCGCCAGCAGCTTGGGGAGCGGATTAGAGCAGTTCTTC.

Comment on this clone: Its ends do not fully match the called genes, so a read error is possible. This sequence joins TRBV5-1 and TRBJ2-1, with D tentatively TRBD2 (5 bases). The V gene's germline CDR1 is SGHRS and CDR2 YFSETQ. The CDR3 totals 13 residues. The CDR3 DNA reads as TGCGCCATCAGCTTGGACTTGCCGAATGAGCATTTCTTC. Translating gives CAISLDLPNEHFF.

This clone was recorded many times. This could be a read error, since a much larger clone is one nucleotide away. The same CDR3 also results from other DNA sequences found in this sample. The chain combines TRBV12-3 or TRBV12-4 with TRBJ1-6; D uncertain. CDR3 size: 14 residues. The ends were cut back, 5 bases at V and 6 bases at J, with 11 bases in the middle. CDR3 in DNA: TGTGCCAGCAGTGGGAGGGCTGGTAATTCACCCCTCCACTTT. Its translation is CASSGRAGNSPLHF.

A few counts support this clone. A read error may explain this, as a much larger clone is one base away. The J gene is TRBJ2-1, the V gene TRBV18; 9 nucleotides agree with TRBD1. Germline V gene sequence: CDR1 KGHSH, CDR2 LQKENI. This CDR3 spans 14 amino acids. The CDR3 spells CASSVGQGYNEQLF. The CDR3 DNA reads TGTGCCAGCTCAGTGGGACAGGGTTACAATGAGCAGCTCTTC. Full variable domain (rest looked up from reference TRBV18 and TRBJ2-1): NAGVMQNPRHLVRRRGQEARLRCSPMKGHSHVYWYRQLPEEGLKFMVYLQKENIIDESGMPKERFSAEFPKEGPSILRIQQVVRGDSAAYFCASSVGQGYNEQLFGPGTRLTVL.

This clone was observed at least ten times. The CDR3 loop is CSADDNADTQYF. The CDR3 DNA sequence: TGCAGTGCGGACGACAACGCAGATACGCAGTATTTT. V is TRBV20-1 and J is TRBJ2-3; D is uncertain. Germline-derived CDR1 and CDR2 are DFQATT and SNEGSKA (reference sequence). The CDR3 is made up of 12 amino acids. V was trimmed by 6 bases and J by 4 bases, leaving 11 bases between them.

The table lists this clone with many counts. The chain carries TRBV12-3 or TRBV12-4 and TRBJ2-3; D not resolved. The CDR3 has 12 amino acids. The ends were cut back, 5 bases at V and 4 bases at J, with 7 bases in the middle. The CDR3 loop is CASSPRADTQYF. The CDR3 nucleotides read TGTGCCAGCAGTCCACGGGCAGATACGCAGTATTTT.

This clone came up many times. This chain links TRBV6-1 with TRBJ2-7; either TRBD1 or TRBD2 may fit D (5 bases each). This CDR3 region has 12 residues. The V end was cut by 7 bases, the J end by 7 bases, with 14 bases between. Germline CDR1 is MNHNS and CDR2 is SASEGT. The chain's CDR3 is CASMGRFSEQYF. CDR3 sequence (DNA): TGTGCCAGCATGGGACGCTTTTCTGAGCAGTACTTC.

At least ten counts were recorded for this clone. The chain has TRBV4-1 and TRBJ1-3, with TRBD1 as a possible D gene (6 bases). This CDR3 contains 17 residues. Trimming took 0 bases from V and 0 from J, leaving 12 bases between them. Germline V lookup: CDR1 MGHRA, CDR2 YSYEKL. The CDR3 loop reads CASSQDYRAISGNTIYF. CDR3 bases: TGCGCCAGCAGCCAAGATTACAGGGCAATCTCTGGAAACACCATATATTTT.

The chain carries TRBV20-1 and TRBJ1-3; unclear D gene. This CDR3 is 14 amino acids long. The germline CDR1 and CDR2 sequences are DFQATT and SNEGSKA (reference sequence). Trimming cost V 4 bases and J 4 bases, with 14 bases left between them. The CDR3 is CSAKVGPGGNTIYF. DNA for the CDR3: TGCAGTGCTAAAGTTGGTCCAGGAGGAAACACCATATATTTT.

The table lists this clone with many counts. V usage is TRBV28 and J usage is TRBJ2-5, with D tentatively TRBD1 or TRBD2 (7 bases each). This CDR3 is built from 13 residues. From germline, CDR1 is MDHEN and CDR2 SYDVKM. V lost 5 bases to trimming and J lost 9 bases, with 16 bases between them. The CDR3 sequence is CASSASGQGAQYF. In DNA form, the CDR3 reads TGTGCCAGCAGTGCTAGCGGCCAGGGGGCCCAGTACTTC.

This clone was seen at least ten times. The V and J genes are TRBV5-6 and TRBJ1-2; D gene ambiguous. CDR1 and CDR2 (germline): SGHDT, YYEEEE. The CDR3 is made up of 15 amino acids. V was shortened by 6 bases and J by 4 bases, with 19 bases between the two germline ends. The CDR3 here is CASNTLRVESYGYTF. The CDR3 DNA is TGTGCCAGCAACACGCTACGGGTGGAGAGCTATGGCTACACCTTC.

This clone was seen ten or more times. The rearrangement joins TRBV13 to TRBJ2-2; D gene uncertain. Looked up from germline, CDR1 is PRHDT and CDR2 is FYEKMQ (reference sequence). Trimming took 1 base from V and 7 from J, leaving 4 bases between them. The CDR3 contains 12 residues. The CDR3 region is CASSLEDGELFF. The CDR3 DNA reads as TGTGCCAGCAGCTTAGAGGACGGGGAGCTGTTTTTT.

With regard to this clone: A read error may be the cause here, since a much bigger clone is one base away. Because the CDR3 is missing its conserved closing phenylalanine or tryptophan, this is likely a read error. The chain joins TRBV5-1 to TRBJ2-4, with 7 nucleotides matching TRBD1. The CDR3 length is 14 residues. The germline V gene encodes CDR1 SGHRS and CDR2 YFSETQ. Losses at the gene ends were 4 bases for V and 5 bases for J; bases not matched to a gene: 6. This chain's CDR3 is CASSINRGQNIQYL. In nucleotides, the CDR3 is TGCGCCAGCAGCATAAACAGGGGCCAAAACATTCAGTACCTC.

This clone is labeled medium-sized (0.01 to 0.1%). V and J are TRBV12-3 or TRBV12-4 and TRBJ2-7, with D maybe TRBD2 (5 bases). The CDR3 totals 13 residues. The V end was cut by 5 bases, the J end by 6 bases, with 14 bases between. The CDR3 coding sequence is TGTGCCAGCAGTGGACTGACGGCTACCGAGCAGTACTTC. Protein sequence: CASSGLTATEQYF.

This clone has ten or more counts. This sequence joins TRBV4-1 and TRBJ2-1; D is ambiguous. This CDR3 is 15 amino acids long. Germline loops: CDR1 MGHRA, CDR2 YSYEKL. The ends were cut back, 0 bases at V and 2 bases at J, with 8 bases in the middle. CDR3 region: CASSQDRATYNEQFF. The CDR3 nucleotides are TGCGCCAGCAGCCAAGATCGGGCGACCTACAATGAGCAGTTCTTC.

V is TRBV6-2 or TRBV6-3 and J is TRBJ2-7; D call uncertain. CDR1 is MNHEY, CDR2 SVGEGT, per germline. This CDR3 has 12 amino acids. The V end lost 9 bases, the J end lost 4 bases, and 13 bases lay between the germline ends. CDR3 sequence reads: CASIYTMYEQYF. DNA of the CDR3: TGTGCCAGTATTTATACAATGTACGAGCAGTACTTC.

This clone was detected ten times or more. V and J are TRBV4-2 and TRBJ1-5, with 10 bases fitting TRBD1. The CDR3 loop spans 15 amino acids. Germline V gene lookup returns CDR1 LGHNA and CDR2 YNFKEQ. Losses at the gene ends were 4 bases for V and 7 bases for J; bases not matched to a gene: 7. Here the CDR3 reads CASSPSRDRGQPQHF. The CDR3 DNA is TGTGCCAGCAGCCCGTCCAGGGACAGGGGCCAGCCCCAGCATTTT.

The sample holds many counts of this clone. The J gene is TRBJ1-2, the V gene TRBV4-2, with D possibly matching TRBD1 (5 bases). Looked up from germline, CDR1 is LGHNA and CDR2 is YNFKEQ. Trimming removed 0 bases from V and 7 bases from J, with 18 bases in between. This CDR3 spans 16 amino acids. The CDR3 sequence is CASSQDRLVGTSGYTF. CDR3 DNA sequence: TGTGCCAGCAGCCAAGATAGGCTAGTGGGGACCAGTGGCTACACCTTC.

This clone was seen repeatedly, ten times or more. The chain uses TRBV10-3 and TRBJ2-7; 7 positions match TRBD2. Germline V CDR1 and CDR2: ENHRY, SYGVKD. J gave up 1 base and V 5 bases, and 5 bases lay outside the gene matches. The CDR3 sequence is 14 residues long. In DNA, the CDR3 is TGTGCCATCAGTCCCGGGACTACTTCCTACGAGCAGTACTTC. It yields the protein CAISPGTTSYEQYF.

The chain combines TRBV18 with TRBJ1-5; TRBD1 might be the D (5 bases). The V and J ends lost 5 bases and 5 bases respectively, with 13 bases between them. The germline V gene encodes CDR1 KGHSH and CDR2 LQKENI. The CDR3 sequence is 14 residues long. CDR3 residues: CASSGGPGDQPQHF. CDR3 coding DNA: TGTGCCAGCTCAGGGGGACCTGGGGATCAGCCCCAGCATTTT.

The rearrangement joins TRBV27 to TRBJ2-7; 9 bases fit TRBD2. V was clipped by 6 bases and J by 5 bases; unmatched bases: 11. CDR1 and CDR2 (germline): MNHEY, SMNVEV (reference sequence). The CDR3 is made up of 15 amino acids. This CDR3 reads CASSPGLAGTHEQYF. For the CDR3, the DNA is TGTGCCAGCAGCCCGGGGCTAGCGGGGACCCACGAGCAGTACTTC.

This clone showed up many times. This sequence joins TRBV7-7 and TRBJ2-3, with 10 bases identical to TRBD2. The CDR3 covers 16 residues. Per germline, CDR1 SSHAT and CDR2 FNYEAQ (reference sequence). The trim removed 4 bases at V and 3 bases at J, leaving 7 bases unmatched. The CDR3 nucleotides are TGTGCCAGCAGCTCACAAAGCGGGAGGGGAACAGATACGCAGTATTTT. It specifies CASSSQSGRGTDTQYF.

As concerns this clone: A read error may be the cause here, since a much bigger clone is one base away. The same CDR3 also results from other DNA sequences found in this sample. V gene TRBV18 combines with J gene TRBJ2-1, with 8 bases identical to TRBD1. The CDR3 spans 15 residues. V shed 0 bases and J 2 bases; nucleotides not matched to a gene: 0. CDR1 and CDR2 from the germline V gene are KGHSH and LQKENI. CDR3 nucleotides: TGTGCCAGCTCACCACCACAGGGGGCCTACAATGAGCAGTTCTTC. Translating it yields CASSPPQGAYNEQFF.

This clone was counted ten times or more. The V gene is TRBV12-3 or TRBV12-4, the J gene TRBJ1-6; D not resolved. The CDR3 is made up of 14 amino acids. V lost 2 bases to trimming and J lost 9 bases, with 11 bases between them. CDR3 residues: CASSLRGYGSPLHF. CDR3 DNA: TGTGCCAGCAGTTTACGGGGATACGGTTCACCCCTCCACTTT.

V is TRBV11-2 and J is TRBJ2-7, with 7 bases identical to TRBD1. The V gene's germline CDR1 is SGHAT and CDR2 FQNNGV. Trimming cost V 5 bases and J 0 bases; bases outside gene matches: 16. This CDR3 region has 18 residues. CDR3 sequence reads: CASSPHQTGSPSSYEQYF. The CDR3 coding sequence is TGTGCCAGCAGCCCGCATCAGACAGGGAGTCCCAGCTCCTACGAGCAGTACTTC.